Listed here is a single TCR beta chain. This sample is drawn from a study of T cell changes during pregnancy in multiple sclerosis. Produced via immunoSEQ multiplex PCR; TCRdb's table is partial and in-frame only. The table includes almost 50,000 clones, approximately 94% detected once. V was trimmed by 1 base and J by 5 bases, leaving 9 bases between them. The CDR3 has 14 amino acids. Germline lookup yields CDR1 SGHAT and CDR2 FQNNGV. This specimen was CD4+ T cells from peripheral blood mononuclear cells, taken in the third trimester of pregnancy. The receptor was isolated from a female donor with multiple sclerosis, enrolled in a pregnancy study. The V and J genes are TRBV11-2 and TRBJ2-1, with TRBD1 as a possible D gene (5 bases). CDR3 sequence reads: CASSLVQGNNEQFF. The CDR3 DNA reads TGTGCCAGCAGCTTAGTGCAGGGTAACAATGAGCAGTTCTTC.